What follows describes a single TCR beta chain. Its antigen is as yet unknown. This CDR3 region has 13 residues. Germline CDR1 is SEHNR and CDR2 is FQNEAQ (reference sequence). Trimming removed 5 bases from V and 1 base from J, with 8 bases in between. The repertoire was sequenced with immunoSEQ multiplex PCR; TCRdb's copy has only in-frame clones and lacks some. The sample has 80,000 to 90,000 clones, about 92% seen once. This sample stems from a study of T cell responses to AZD1222 COVID-19 vaccine. Findings of the study overall: The sample set comprised mostly white British donors with more females, and clonal diversity was possibly underestimated.

This TCR was recovered from an adult in good health. The sequencing used peripheral blood, collected on day 0 of AZD1222 vaccination. The genes are TRBV7-9 and TRBJ1-1, with D perhaps matching TRBD1 (5 bases). CDR3 in DNA: TGTGCCAGCAGCAGGGACGCGAACACTGAAGCTTTCTTT. Its protein is CASSRDANTEAFF. The variable domain in full, completed from reference TRBV7-9 and TRBJ1-1, reads DTGVSQNPRHKITKRGQNVTFRCDPISEHNRLYWYRQTLGQGPEFLTYFQNEAQLEKSRLLSDRFSAERPKGSFSTLEIQRTEQGDSAMYLCASSRDANTEAFFGQGTRLTVV.